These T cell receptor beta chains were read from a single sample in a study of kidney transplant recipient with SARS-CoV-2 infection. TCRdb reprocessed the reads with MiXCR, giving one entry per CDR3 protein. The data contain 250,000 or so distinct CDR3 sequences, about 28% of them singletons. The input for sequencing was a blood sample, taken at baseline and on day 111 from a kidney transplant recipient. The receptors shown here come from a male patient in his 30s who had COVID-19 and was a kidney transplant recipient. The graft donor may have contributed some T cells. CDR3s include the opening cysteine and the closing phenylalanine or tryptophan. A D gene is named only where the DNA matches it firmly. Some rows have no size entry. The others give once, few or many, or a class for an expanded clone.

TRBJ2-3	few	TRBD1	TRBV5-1	CASSPMTGGAADTQYF	TGCGCCAGCAGCCCAATGACAGGGGGCGCCGCAGATACGCAGTATTTT
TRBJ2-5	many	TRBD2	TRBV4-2	CASSQDRAGGFQETQYF	TGTGCCAGCAGCCAAGATCGAGCGGGGGGCTTCCAAGAGACCCAGTACTTC
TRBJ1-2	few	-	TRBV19	CASSAYGTNRKTYGYTF	TGTGCCAGTAGTGCTTACGGGACAAATCGAAAGACCTATGGCTACACCTTC
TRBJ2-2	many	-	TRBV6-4	CASSDSASSGELFF	TGTGCCAGCAGTGACTCTGCCAGCTCCGGGGAGCTGTTTTTT
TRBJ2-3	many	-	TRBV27	CASSLDSSTDTQYF	TGTGCCAGCAGTTTGGACAGTAGCACAGATACGCAGTATTTT
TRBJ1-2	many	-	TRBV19	CASSEIMTNRKTYGYTF	TGTGCCAGTAGTGAAATAATGACAAATCGAAAGACCTATGGCTACACCTTC
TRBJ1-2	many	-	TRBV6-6	CASSGPSGGRKTYGYTF	TGTGCCAGCAGTGGCCCGTCAGGTGGGAGAAAGACCTATGGCTACACCTTC
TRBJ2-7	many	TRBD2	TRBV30	CALTSGTSYEQYF	TGTGCCTTGACTAGCGGGACATCCTACGAGCAGTACTTC
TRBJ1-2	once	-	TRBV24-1	CATSLALSTRRTYGYTF	TGTGCCACCAGTCTTGCGCTTAGTACCAGAAGGACCTATGGCTACACCTTC
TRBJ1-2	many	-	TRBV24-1	CATSRGSSTRKTYGYTF	TGTGCCACCAGTCGTGGTTCTAGTACCAGAAAGACCTATGGCTACACCTTC
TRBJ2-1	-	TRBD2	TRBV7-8	CASSASGGAANEQFF	TGTGCCAGCAGCGCGAGCGGGGGGGCCGCCAATGAGCAGTTCTTC
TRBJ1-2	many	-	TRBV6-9	CASSGPGPYGKTYGYTF	TGTGCCAGCAGTGGACCCGGGCCTTACGGAAAGACCTATGGCTACACCTTC
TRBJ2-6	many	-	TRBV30	CAWSLDSSGANVLTF	TGTGCCTGGAGCCTTGACAGCTCTGGGGCCAACGTCCTGACTTTC
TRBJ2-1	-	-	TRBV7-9	CASSLVPGVRNEQFF	TGTGCCAGCAGCTTAGTTCCGGGAGTCAGGAATGAGCAGTTCTTC
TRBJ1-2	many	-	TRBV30	CAWWRMRYRKTYGYTF	TGTGCCTGGTGGCGGATGCGTTATAGAAAGACCTATGGCTACACCTTC
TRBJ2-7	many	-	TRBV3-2	CASSQSAGTYEQYF	TGTGCCAGCAGCCAGTCAGCGGGGACCTACGAGCAGTACTTC
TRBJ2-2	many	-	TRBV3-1	CASSYQGDSDGLDGELFF	TGTGCCAGCAGCTACCAGGGGGACTCCGATGGACTCGACGGGGAGCTGTTTTTT
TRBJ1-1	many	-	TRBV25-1	CASSEWASSEAFF	TGTGCCAGCAGTGAATGGGCGTCTAGTGAAGCTTTCTTT
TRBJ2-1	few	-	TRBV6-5	CASSYETSNEQFF	TGTGCCAGCAGTTACGAGACTAGCAATGAGCAGTTCTTC
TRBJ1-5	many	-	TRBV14	CASSHIDRPGRSNQPQHF	TGTGCCAGCAGCCATATAGACAGGCCCGGCAGAAGCAATCAGCCCCAGCATTTT
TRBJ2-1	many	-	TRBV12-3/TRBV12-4	CASSFDGVDNEQFF	TGTGCCAGCAGTTTCGACGGGGTTGACAATGAGCAGTTCTTC